The present T cell receptor (beta chain) was sequenced within a study of T cell repertoires in cytomegalovirus infection. Germline V gene sequence: CDR1 MGHDK, CDR2 SYGVNS. Trimming took 5 bases from V and 0 from J; bases not matched to a gene: 0. The CDR3 length is 14 residues. General study results and limits: Of the TCR beta families, the public ones yielded a cumulative frequency that identified carriers of CMV plus the relevant HLA. HLA-C-restricted CMV clonotypes gave the most frequent clonotype in two of eight donors.

TCRdb re-called the reads through MiXCR, storing one row per CDR3 protein. The sample includes some 600,000 distinct CDR3 sequences, about 24% of them seen just once. This clonotype was seen at least ten times. Antigen unknown. The sequenced sample consisted of CD8+ T cells from PBMCs. The chain carries TRBV25-1 and TRBJ2-1; 8 nucleotides agree with TRBD2. The clonotype comes from a human donor in good health (CMV status not recorded). Some clones in this sample may be carry-over from other donors' samples. CDR3 DNA: TGTGCCAGCAGTCGGGGGGGCTCCTACAATGAGCAGTTCTTC. This sequence encodes CASSRGGSYNEQFF.